A single sample gave rise to the 25 T cell receptor beta chains below, sequenced in a study of T cells in Graves' hyperthyroidism and ophthalmopathy. Amplification yielded TCR beta CDR3 regions, with RNA transcripts as the source. HTBI primers were employed in a first-round RT-PCR of the TCR CDR3. Each CDR3 protein gets one entry after TCRdb re-called the multiplex PCR reads with MiXCR. Of approximately 400,000 distinct CDR3 sequences listed, roughly 14% are singletons. Sequenced: blood. These receptors came from a man younger than 40 with Graves' hyperthyroidism that later progressed to Graves' ophthalmopathy.

In this sample, this clonotype turned up many times. The chain combines TRBV2 with TRBJ1-1; 7 nucleotides line up with TRBD1. Germline-derived CDR1 and CDR2 are SNHLY and FYNNEI. Losses at the gene ends were 5 bases for V and 4 bases for J; bases not matched to a gene: 4. The CDR3 extends over 13 amino acids. The CDR3 coding sequence is TGTGCCAGCAGTAGACAGGGTTCCACTGAAGCTTTCTTT. This sequence encodes CASSRQGSTEAFF.

This clonotype has just a few counts. The rearrangement joins TRBV20-1 to TRBJ2-5, with unresolved D. CDR1 is DFQATT and CDR2 is SNEGSKA in the germline V gene (reference sequence). The CDR3 length is 13 residues. V was clipped by 3 bases and J by 5 bases, with 13 bases between them. CDR3 bases: TGCAGTGCTAGTGCTATAGAAGAGGAGACCCAGTACTTC. This translates into CSASAIEEETQYF.

Only a few counts were recorded for this clonotype. The genes are TRBV5-1 and TRBJ1-4, with 7 bases lining up with TRBD1. The CDR3 loop spans 16 amino acids. J gave up 0 bases and V 4 bases, and 6 bases lay outside the gene matches. The V gene's germline CDR1 is SGHRS and CDR2 YFSETQ. DNA of the CDR3: TGCGCCAGCAGCGTAGGGACAGCCGCAACTAATGAAAAACTGTTTTTT. Its translation is CASSVGTAATNEKLFF.

The J gene is TRBJ2-1, the V gene TRBV20-1; 8 positions agree with TRBD2. V gave up 1 base and J gave up 8 bases; unmatched junction bases: 10. The CDR3 runs to 15 residues. Looked up from germline, CDR1 is DFQATT and CDR2 is SNEGSKA (reference sequence). Here the CDR3 reads CSARGGPGGGDEQFF. DNA for the CDR3: TGCAGTGCTAGAGGTGGGCCGGGGGGGGGCGATGAGCAGTTCTTC.

The count of this clonotype is one. The J gene is TRBJ2-5, the V gene TRBV28, with TRBD2 identical over 8 bases. The CDR3 extends over 13 amino acids. The junction had 10 bases not matched to a gene; V was cut back by 8 bases and J by 8 bases. Germline V gene sequence: CDR1 MDHEN, CDR2 SYDVKM. The CDR3 sequence: CASLYTSGGTQYF. The CDR3 nucleotides read TGTGCCAGCCTGTACACTAGCGGCGGAACCCAGTACTTC.

This clonotype was detected only a few times. The chain has TRBV4-1 and TRBJ1-4; D is uncertain. The length of the CDR3 is 16 residues. The V end was cut by 3 bases, the J end by 0 bases, with 11 bases between. The germline CDR1 and CDR2 sequences are MGHRA and YSYEKL. The CDR3 is CASSHYHRATNEKLFF. As DNA, the CDR3 is TGCGCCAGCAGCCATTACCACAGAGCAACTAATGAAAAACTGTTTTTT.

The V gene is TRBV7-9, the J gene TRBJ1-4, with TRBD1 matching 7 bases. Trimming cost V 6 bases and J 5 bases; bases outside gene matches: 6. CDR1 is SEHNR, CDR2 FQNEAQ, per germline (reference sequence). The CDR3 spans 14 residues. The CDR3, as DNA: TGTGCCAGCAGTAGGGGGCTGTGGAATGAAAAACTGTTTTTT. Translated, it gives CASSRGLWNEKLFF. The whole variable domain, remainder taken from reference TRBV7-9 and TRBJ1-4, is DTGVSQNPRHKITKRGQNVTFRCDPISEHNRLYWYRQTLGQGPEFLTYFQNEAQLEKSRLLSDRFSAERPKGSFSTLEIQRTEQGDSAMYLCASSRGLWNEKLFFGSGTQLSVL.

The rearrangement links TRBV19 to TRBJ1-1; D is undetermined. The germline CDR1 and CDR2 sequences are LNHDA and SQIVND (reference sequence). Trimming removed 1 base at V and 4 bases at J, with 7 bases between. The CDR3 totals 13 residues. The CDR3 region has the DNA TGTGCCAGTAGTATAGGAATGGTCACTGAAGCTTTCTTT. This sequence encodes CASSIGMVTEAFF.

V and J are TRBV4-1 and TRBJ2-3; D is unclear. V lost 0 bases and J lost 2, with 9 bases in between. The CDR3 length is 15 residues. Germline CDR1 MGHRA, CDR2 YSYEKL. DNA of the CDR3: TGCGCCAGCAGCCAAGAGGCGAAACCCACAGATACGCAGTATTTT. Residues: CASSQEAKPTDTQYF.

This clonotype was counted ten times or more. The chain uses TRBV10-3 and TRBJ2-5; unclear D gene. The V end was cut by 3 bases, the J end by 5 bases, with 13 bases between. The CDR3 spans 14 residues. Germline V gene lookup returns CDR1 ENHRY and CDR2 SYGVKD. The CDR3 loop reads CAISDAWAVETQYF. DNA for the CDR3: TGTGCCATCAGTGATGCTTGGGCTGTGGAGACCCAGTACTTC.

V and J are TRBV12-3 or TRBV12-4 and TRBJ2-7; TRBD1 aligns across 9 bases. The J segment lost 6 bases and the V segment lost 4 bases, leaving 4 bases of the junction unmatched. CDR3 length: 13 residues. For the CDR3, the DNA is TGTGCCAGCAGTTGGACAGGGGCTATCGAGCAGTACTTC. Protein sequence: CASSWTGAIEQYF.

This clonotype came up many times. In nucleotides, the CDR3 is TGTGCCAGCAGAGGGGACACAGAGACCCAGTACTTC. It is translated as CASRGDTETQYF. The J gene is TRBJ2-5, the V gene TRBV11-3, with a possible D match to TRBD1 (6 bases). Trimming cost V 6 bases and J 4 bases, with 9 bases left between them. The CDR3 totals 12 residues. Germline-derived CDR1 and CDR2 are SGHNT and YENEEA.

This clonotype was observed a handful of times. The chain combines TRBV20-1 with TRBJ1-6; D possibly corresponds to TRBD1 (5 bases). Trimming pared 0 bases from V and 6 bases from J, leaving 15 bases between. The germline V gene encodes CDR1 DFQATT and CDR2 SNEGSKA (reference sequence). The CDR3 is 16 amino acids. Here the CDR3 reads CSARDSTAIANSPLHF. The CDR3, as DNA: TGCAGTGCTAGAGATTCGACAGCAATTGCTAATTCACCCCTCCACTTT.

The gene calls are TRBV7-3 and TRBJ1-6; the match to TRBD1 covers 8 bases. There are 16 residues in the CDR3. V dropped 5 bases and J dropped 7; count of bases not matched to a gene: 10. Per germline, CDR1 SGHTA and CDR2 FQGTGA. CDR3 coding DNA: TGTGCCAGCAGCCTACAGCAGGGGGCCCAAAATTCACCCCTCCACTTT. It yields the protein CASSLQQGAQNSPLHF.

J is TRBJ2-3 and V is TRBV5-1; weak D call: TRBD2 (6 bases). The CDR3 sequence is 15 residues long. Germline V lookup: CDR1 SGHRS, CDR2 YFSETQ. V lost 2 bases, J lost 3 bases, and 13 bases lay in between. The CDR3 is CASSFVLANTDTQYF. CDR3 in DNA: TGCGCCAGCAGCTTTGTGCTAGCGAATACAGATACGCAGTATTTT.

This clonotype has more than one count but fewer than ten. The chain carries TRBV20-1 and TRBJ1-2; D perhaps matches TRBD1 (5 bases). This CDR3 contains 14 residues. Trimming pared 1 base from V and 0 bases from J, leaving 9 bases between. Germline-derived CDR1 and CDR2 are DFQATT and SNEGSKA (reference sequence). CDR3 in amino acids: CSARVRDPNYGYTF. The CDR3 bases are TGCAGTGCTAGAGTGAGGGACCCTAACTATGGCTACACCTTC.

Only a few counts were recorded for this clonotype. The V call is TRBV5-1, the J call TRBJ1-2, with D possibly being TRBD1 (6 bases). This CDR3 comprises 15 residues. CDR1 and CDR2 from the germline V gene are SGHRS and YFSETQ. Trimming removed 3 bases at V and 1 base at J, with 13 bases between. As DNA, the CDR3 is TGCGCCAGCAGCTCGGGGGCTCTTCTTAACTATGGCTACACCTTC. Residues: CASSSGALLNYGYTF.

This clonotype has at least ten counts. The rearrangement joins TRBV28 to TRBJ2-2, with D tentatively TRBD1 (6 bases). The CDR3 loop spans 16 amino acids. The V gene lost 5 bases and the J gene lost 2 bases, with 15 bases spanning the gap. Germline CDR1 reads MDHEN; CDR2 reads SYDVKM. CDR3 loop: CASSPNGQRNTGELFF. In nucleotides, the CDR3 is TGTGCCAGCAGTCCGAATGGACAGCGCAACACCGGGGAGCTGTTTTTT.

The chain uses TRBV15 and TRBJ1-1; D is uncertain. Trimming took 1 base from V and 0 from J, leaving 9 bases between them. The CDR3 is 15 residues long. The V gene's germline CDR1 is LNHNV and CDR2 YYDKDF (reference sequence). For the CDR3, the DNA is TGTGCCACCAGCAGAGTGAGAAGTATGAACACTGAAGCTTTCTTT. Translation gives CATSRVRSMNTEAFF. The full variable domain, completed using reference TRBV15 and TRBJ1-1, is DAMVIQNPRYQVTQFGKPVTLSCSQTLNHNVMYWYQQKSSQAPKLLFHYYDKDFNNEADTPDNFQSRRPNTSFCFLDIRSPGLGDTAMYLCATSRVRSMNTEAFFGQGTRLTVV.

This clonotype was counted ten times or more. J is TRBJ1-2 and V is TRBV28; 7 bases line up with TRBD1. V shed 5 bases and J 5 bases; nucleotides not matched to a gene: 5. Per germline, CDR1 MDHEN and CDR2 SYDVKM. The CDR3 totals 13 residues. The CDR3 is CASSPTGYYGYTF. Here the CDR3 DNA reads TGTGCCAGCAGTCCGACAGGGTATTATGGCTACACCTTC.

The sample holds many counts of this clonotype. The chain links TRBV5-1 to TRBJ2-1; the D gene is possibly TRBD2 (5 bases). Trimming stripped 3 bases from V and 4 bases from J, with 5 bases between. Per germline, CDR1 SGHRS and CDR2 YFSETQ. There are 12 residues in the CDR3. CDR3 in amino acids: CASSSGYNEQFF. The CDR3 DNA reads as TGCGCCAGCAGCTCGGGATACAATGAGCAGTTCTTC.

This clonotype appeared many times. The rearrangement joins TRBV6-1 to TRBJ1-4, with 10 bases identical to TRBD1. CDR1 is MNHNS, CDR2 SASEGT, per germline. The CDR3 is 14 amino acids. Trimming removed 4 bases from V and 8 bases from J; junction bases left unmatched: 4. The CDR3: CASSADRGREKLFF. CDR3 nucleotide sequence: TGTGCCAGCAGTGCTGACAGGGGGCGAGAAAAACTGTTTTTT.

This clonotype was seen many times. The chain combines TRBV12-3 or TRBV12-4 with TRBJ1-5; maybe TRBD1 (6 bases). Between the trimmed V and J ends, which lost 0 bases and 6 bases, there was a span of 12 bases. The CDR3 is 15 residues long. As DNA, the CDR3 is TGTGCCAGCAGTTTAGCCACAGGGTGGCTTCAGCCCCAGCATTTT. This encodes CASSLATGWLQPQHF.

The chain is built from TRBV5-1 and TRBJ1-1, with 7 positions matching TRBD1. The V and J ends lost 6 bases and 0 bases, in that order; junction bases with no gene match: 14. The CDR3 extends over 17 amino acids. Germline V gives CDR1 SGHRS, CDR2 YFSETQ. DNA for the CDR3: TGCGCCAGCACACAGGGGACGGTAGGATCGTTGAACACTGAAGCTTTCTTT. It translates to CASTQGTVGSLNTEAFF.

The chain has TRBV19 and TRBJ1-4; 7 nucleotides line up with TRBD1. V lost 5 bases to trimming and J lost 4 bases; unmatched junction nucleotides: 10. The CDR3 runs to 16 residues. The germline V gene encodes CDR1 LNHDA and CDR2 SQIVND (reference sequence). CDR3 in amino acids: CASSSFPGQLNEKLFF. The CDR3 DNA follows: TGTGCCAGTAGTTCCTTCCCGGGACAGCTTAATGAAAAACTGTTTTTT.